This TCR beta chain comes out of a study of long-term antiretroviral therapy in people with HIV. Regarding the study as a whole: Even long-term ART left TRB diversity below transplant donor controls, despite gains.

Regarding this clone: The antigen is unknown.

The study used samples holding 1-10 million cryopreserved PBMC before DNA extraction. The CDR3 extends over 13 amino acids. Trimming took 0 bases from V and 7 from J, leaving 10 bases between them. CDR1 is SGDLS, CDR2 YYNGEE, per germline. The authors ran the immunoSEQ assay, v3.0, at survey level. The protocol was immunoSEQ multiplex PCR, while the TCRdb copy is restricted to in-frame clones and leaves out a portion. Found here are about 19,000 clones, roughly 84% of them singletons; the top ten hold approximately 8%. This TCR was recovered from a man younger than 30 with HIV. The chain joins TRBV9 to TRBJ1-1; a weak D match, TRBD1 (5 bases). The starting material was unsorted PBMCs, obtained 0.9 years after starting antiretroviral therapy. The CDR3 here is CASSVAEGYEAFF. CDR3 DNA: TGTGCCAGCAGCGTAGCTGAGGGGTATGAAGCTTTCTTT.